The 22 T cell receptor beta chains listed next were all sequenced from one sample in a study of identical twins. TCRdb analysed the 5' RACE reads with MiXCR anew, one entry per CDR3 protein. The sample holds 200,000 to 300,000 distinct CDR3 sequences, 7.5% seen once. The data were also submitted as part of a second study, on yellow fever vaccine responses in identical twins.

The sample was CD8+ T cells sorted from blood. The receptors were gathered from a woman younger than 30 in good health.

This clonotype appeared many times. The chain combines TRBV15 with TRBJ2-3; 7 nucleotides line up with TRBD1. With 5 bases clipped from V and 3 bases from J, the junction kept 8 bases outside the gene matches. Per the germline V gene, CDR1 is LNHNV and CDR2 is YYDKDF (reference sequence). The CDR3 length is 15 residues. The CDR3 DNA reads as TGTGCCACCAGCCTGGGGCAGGGGGAAACAGATACGCAGTATTTT. Translating gives CATSLGQGETDTQYF.

This clonotype was seen repeatedly, ten times or more. The rearrangement joins TRBV11-2 to TRBJ2-5, with TRBD2 matching over 14 bases. This CDR3 spans 16 amino acids. The germline gives CDR1 SGHAT, CDR2 FQNNGV. V trimming: 5 bases; J trimming: 5 bases; junction bases outside the gene matches: 7. The CDR3 sequence is CASSPLTSGGVETQYF. The CDR3, as DNA: TGTGCCAGCAGCCCCCTGACTAGCGGGGGGGTTGAGACCCAGTACTTC.

Ten or more counts support this clonotype. V usage is TRBV7-9 and J usage is TRBJ2-3; D remains unclear. The CDR3 has 16 amino acids. Trimming pared 5 bases from V and 2 bases from J, leaving 17 bases between. Germline values: CDR1 SEHNR, CDR2 FQNEAQ (reference sequence). CDR3 residues: CASSPPIGRDTDTQYF. The CDR3 nucleotides read TGTGCCAGCAGCCCCCCAATCGGGCGCGACACAGATACGCAGTATTTT.

This clonotype came up a few times. The rearrangement uses TRBV12-3 or TRBV12-4 and TRBJ1-6, with D hard to call. CDR3 length: 13 residues. Trimming removed 5 bases at V and 10 bases at J, with 12 bases between. This chain's CDR3 is CASSPERVSPLHF. The CDR3 DNA reads TGTGCCAGCAGTCCCGAAAGGGTCTCACCCCTCCACTTT.

The chain employs TRBV4-1 and TRBJ1-1; no reliable D call. The CDR3 spans 15 residues. CDR1 MGHRA and CDR2 YSYEKL come from the germline V gene. With 6 bases removed from V and 5 bases from J, the gap between germline ends came to 19 bases. DNA of the CDR3: TGCGCCAGCAGTCTAATAACTTATCGGGGAACTGAAGCTTTCTTT. It encodes CASSLITYRGTEAFF.

This clonotype was observed a handful of times. V is TRBV10-2 and J is TRBJ2-7; a weak D match, TRBD1 (6 bases). The V end was cut by 1 base, the J end by 6 bases, with 7 bases between. This CDR3 is 12 amino acids long. CDR1 and CDR2 (germline): WSHSY, SAAADI. CDR3 coding DNA: TGCGCCAGCAGTGAGTTCAGGGGCGAGCAGTACGTC. This encodes CASSEFRGEQYV.

With regard to this clonotype: Being one base from a much bigger clone, this may be a read error. The chain couples TRBV10-3 to TRBJ2-3, with TRBD2 matching over 7 bases. Germline V CDR1 and CDR2: ENHRY, SYGVKD. The CDR3 sequence is 14 residues long. Trimming removed 2 bases from V and 1 base from J; junction bases left unmatched: 0. DNA of the CDR3: TGTGCCATCAGTGAGACTAGCGGCACAGATACGCAGTATTTT. Protein product: CAISETSGTDTQYF.

The sample holds many counts of this clonotype. V is TRBV6-4 and J is TRBJ2-2, with unresolved D. The CDR3 sequence is 14 residues long. Germline values: CDR1 MRHNA, CDR2 SNTAGT. Trimming left V 0 bases short and J 3 bases short, with 5 bases between. The CDR3 loop is CASSDSVDTGELFF. Here the CDR3 DNA reads TGTGCCAGCAGTGACTCAGTGGACACCGGGGAGCTGTTTTTT.

This clonotype was seen at least ten times. The chain carries TRBV4-1 and TRBJ1-6; D remains unclear. This CDR3 is built from 13 residues. Trimming stripped 0 bases from V and 7 bases from J, with 4 bases between. From germline, CDR1 is MGHRA and CDR2 YSYEKL. The CDR3 region has the DNA TGCGCCAGCAGCCAAGAGGGGAATTCACCCCTCCACTTT. Protein sequence: CASSQEGNSPLHF.

The rearrangement joins TRBV27 to TRBJ2-7; 8 nucleotides align to TRBD1. CDR3 length equals 16 residues. The V segment lost 5 bases and the J segment 4 bases; nucleotides outside the gene matches: 13. In germline, CDR1 is MNHEY, CDR2 SMNVEV (reference sequence). CDR3 DNA: TGTGCCAGCAGTCCTACCCCGACAGGGGCCGATTACGAGCAGTACTTC. Encoded protein: CASSPTPTGADYEQYF.

This clonotype has just a few counts. The CDR3 is CASIIRNEQFF. CDR3 nucleotides: TGTGCCAGCATTATAAGGAATGAGCAGTTCTTC. This sequence joins TRBV2 and TRBJ2-1; D not certain. The CDR3 totals 11 residues. CDR1 and CDR2 from the germline V gene are SNHLY and FYNNEI. V was trimmed by 7 bases and J by 7 bases, leaving 8 bases between them.

This clonotype was observed at least ten times. This sequence joins TRBV20-1 and TRBJ1-2; 11 nucleotides align to TRBD1. Germline CDR1 and CDR2: DFQATT and SNEGSKA (reference sequence). This CDR3 contains 12 residues. The V segment lost 6 bases and the J segment 6 bases; nucleotides outside the gene matches: 3. The CDR3 nucleotides are TGCAGTGCCGGACAGGGGGCCGATGGCTACACCTTC. This encodes CSAGQGADGYTF.

This chain links TRBV29-1 with TRBJ2-1, with D unclear. The V gene's germline CDR1 is SQVTM and CDR2 ANQGSEA. V lost 4 bases and J 10 bases, leaving 5 bases between the germline ends. The length of the CDR3 is 9 residues. DNA of the CDR3: TGCAGCGTTGGCAAAGAGCAGTTCTTC. Protein sequence: CSVGKEQFF.

This clonotype was recorded a few times. The V call is TRBV24-1, the J call TRBJ2-3; tentatively, D is TRBD1 (6 bases). The CDR3 is made up of 14 amino acids. V lost 1 base and J 4 bases, leaving 8 bases between the germline ends. From germline, CDR1 is KGHDR and CDR2 SFDVKD. CDR3 protein: CATSDLGQSDTQYF. The CDR3 coding sequence is TGTGCCACCAGTGATTTAGGACAGTCAGATACGCAGTATTTT.

This clonotype showed up just a few times. V and J are TRBV11-2 and TRBJ2-5; 12 nucleotides match TRBD2. This CDR3 has 18 amino acids. Looked up from germline, CDR1 is SGHAT and CDR2 is FQNNGV. Trimming took 0 bases from V and 2 from J; bases not matched to a gene: 7. The CDR3 reads CASSLEVTSGSVQETQYF. CDR3 bases: TGTGCCAGCAGCTTAGAAGTGACTAGCGGGAGTGTACAAGAGACCCAGTACTTC.

This chain connects TRBV7-9 to TRBJ2-3, with 13 bases identical to TRBD2. The V segment lost 4 bases and the J segment 3 bases; nucleotides outside the gene matches: 7. Germline-derived CDR1 and CDR2 are SEHNR and FQNEAQ (reference sequence). This CDR3 region has 17 residues. The CDR3 loop is CASSSRLAGGLTDTQYF. The DNA of the CDR3 is TGTGCCAGCAGCTCTCGACTAGCGGGGGGTCTAACAGATACGCAGTATTTT.

In its sample, this clonotype was seen a few times. The chain couples TRBV12-3 or TRBV12-4 to TRBJ1-5; TRBD1 agrees at 8 bases. V lost 3 bases, J lost 3 bases, and 7 bases stayed unmatched. The length of the CDR3 is 16 residues. CDR3 bases: TGTGCCAGCAGTTTCGGACAGGGCGGGAACAATCAGCCCCAGCATTTT. Translated: CASSFGQGGNNQPQHF.

The chain carries TRBV7-4 and TRBJ1-1; D gene unclear. The germline CDR1 and CDR2 sequences are SGHVT and SQSDAQ. V gave up 5 bases and J gave up 11 bases, with 12 bases separating them. The CDR3 sequence is 11 residues long. The CDR3 region has the DNA TGTGCCAGCAGCCCTCAAGGAACGGCTTTCTTT. Protein product: CASSPQGTAFF. The full variable domain, rest sourced from reference TRBV7-4 and TRBJ1-1, is GAGVSQSPRYKVAKRGRDVALRCDSISGHVTLYWYRQTLGQGSEVLTYSQSDAQRDKSGRPSGRFSAERPERSVSTLKIQRTEQGDSAVYLCASSPQGTAFFGQGTRLTVV.

The chain carries TRBV28 and TRBJ1-6; D gene unclear. The CDR3 has 14 residues. Germline V gives CDR1 MDHEN, CDR2 SYDVKM. The V and J ends lost 4 bases and 7 bases respectively, with 11 bases between them. CDR3 loop: CASSSGNENSPLHF. DNA for the CDR3: TGTGCCAGCAGTTCCGGGAATGAAAATTCACCCCTCCACTTT.

The CDR3 nucleotides read TGTGCCAGCGGTGGCGAAGTTCCCATGAACACTGAAGCTTTCTTT. Encoded protein: CASGGEVPMNTEAFF. The gene calls are TRBV6-1 and TRBJ1-1; D not resolved. CDR3 size: 15 residues. The V gene's germline CDR1 is MNHNS and CDR2 SASEGT. Between the trimmed V and J ends, which lost 8 bases and 0 bases, there was a span of 16 bases.

The chain employs TRBV5-6 and TRBJ1-4, with D hard to call. With 3 bases removed from V and 11 bases from J, the gap between germline ends came to 11 bases. Germline CDR1 is SGHDT and CDR2 is YYEEEE. The CDR3 is 12 residues long. In DNA, the CDR3 is TGTGCCAGCAGCTCCTTTGTTGACAAACTGTTTTTT. Encoded protein: CASSSFVDKLFF.

This clonotype was found a few times. V and J are TRBV16 and TRBJ2-4; D possibly corresponds to TRBD2 (6 bases). Deletions cut 3 bases from V and 6 bases from J, with 12 bases between. In germline, CDR1 is KGHSY, CDR2 FQNENV. The CDR3 is made up of 14 amino acids. CDR3 in amino acids: CASSQRGRLNIQYF. The CDR3 DNA sequence: TGTGCCAGCAGCCAGCGAGGGAGGTTAAACATTCAGTACTTC.